This T cell receptor (beta chain) was recorded in a study of T cells after yellow fever vaccination. Overall study: In the case of low-cell-number fractions, SMART-Seq v4 Ultra Low Input was used for preparation.

Study findings and constraints: Abundant clonotypes from the bulk population could get into FACS-sorted repertoires as contaminants. Most clones from primary vaccination were detected again post-booster (around 95% CD4, 88% CD8).

To note about this clonotype: The antigen is unknown.

The germline CDR1 and CDR2 sequences are DFQATT and SNEGSKA (reference sequence). The CDR3 has 15 residues. The V end was cut by 1 base, the J end by 5 bases, with 14 bases between. In making TCR cDNA, 5'RACE template switching added a universal primer site and UMIs to it. MiXCR, run by TCRdb on the 5' RACE reads, gives a single entry per CDR3 protein. Here the sample spans approximately 120,000 distinct CDR3 sequences, 12% to 15% being singletons. The specimen comprised CD8+ T cells sorted from PBMCs, sampled 5 days after the yellow fever booster vaccination. This chain links TRBV20-1 with TRBJ2-2; D not certain. This TCR came from a man aged 18 to 29 who received the YFV17D yellow fever vaccine. In nucleotides, the CDR3 is TGCAGTGCTAGAGCTTCCGATTTCGGGACCGGGGAGCTGTTTTTT. Its translation is CSARASDFGTGELFF.